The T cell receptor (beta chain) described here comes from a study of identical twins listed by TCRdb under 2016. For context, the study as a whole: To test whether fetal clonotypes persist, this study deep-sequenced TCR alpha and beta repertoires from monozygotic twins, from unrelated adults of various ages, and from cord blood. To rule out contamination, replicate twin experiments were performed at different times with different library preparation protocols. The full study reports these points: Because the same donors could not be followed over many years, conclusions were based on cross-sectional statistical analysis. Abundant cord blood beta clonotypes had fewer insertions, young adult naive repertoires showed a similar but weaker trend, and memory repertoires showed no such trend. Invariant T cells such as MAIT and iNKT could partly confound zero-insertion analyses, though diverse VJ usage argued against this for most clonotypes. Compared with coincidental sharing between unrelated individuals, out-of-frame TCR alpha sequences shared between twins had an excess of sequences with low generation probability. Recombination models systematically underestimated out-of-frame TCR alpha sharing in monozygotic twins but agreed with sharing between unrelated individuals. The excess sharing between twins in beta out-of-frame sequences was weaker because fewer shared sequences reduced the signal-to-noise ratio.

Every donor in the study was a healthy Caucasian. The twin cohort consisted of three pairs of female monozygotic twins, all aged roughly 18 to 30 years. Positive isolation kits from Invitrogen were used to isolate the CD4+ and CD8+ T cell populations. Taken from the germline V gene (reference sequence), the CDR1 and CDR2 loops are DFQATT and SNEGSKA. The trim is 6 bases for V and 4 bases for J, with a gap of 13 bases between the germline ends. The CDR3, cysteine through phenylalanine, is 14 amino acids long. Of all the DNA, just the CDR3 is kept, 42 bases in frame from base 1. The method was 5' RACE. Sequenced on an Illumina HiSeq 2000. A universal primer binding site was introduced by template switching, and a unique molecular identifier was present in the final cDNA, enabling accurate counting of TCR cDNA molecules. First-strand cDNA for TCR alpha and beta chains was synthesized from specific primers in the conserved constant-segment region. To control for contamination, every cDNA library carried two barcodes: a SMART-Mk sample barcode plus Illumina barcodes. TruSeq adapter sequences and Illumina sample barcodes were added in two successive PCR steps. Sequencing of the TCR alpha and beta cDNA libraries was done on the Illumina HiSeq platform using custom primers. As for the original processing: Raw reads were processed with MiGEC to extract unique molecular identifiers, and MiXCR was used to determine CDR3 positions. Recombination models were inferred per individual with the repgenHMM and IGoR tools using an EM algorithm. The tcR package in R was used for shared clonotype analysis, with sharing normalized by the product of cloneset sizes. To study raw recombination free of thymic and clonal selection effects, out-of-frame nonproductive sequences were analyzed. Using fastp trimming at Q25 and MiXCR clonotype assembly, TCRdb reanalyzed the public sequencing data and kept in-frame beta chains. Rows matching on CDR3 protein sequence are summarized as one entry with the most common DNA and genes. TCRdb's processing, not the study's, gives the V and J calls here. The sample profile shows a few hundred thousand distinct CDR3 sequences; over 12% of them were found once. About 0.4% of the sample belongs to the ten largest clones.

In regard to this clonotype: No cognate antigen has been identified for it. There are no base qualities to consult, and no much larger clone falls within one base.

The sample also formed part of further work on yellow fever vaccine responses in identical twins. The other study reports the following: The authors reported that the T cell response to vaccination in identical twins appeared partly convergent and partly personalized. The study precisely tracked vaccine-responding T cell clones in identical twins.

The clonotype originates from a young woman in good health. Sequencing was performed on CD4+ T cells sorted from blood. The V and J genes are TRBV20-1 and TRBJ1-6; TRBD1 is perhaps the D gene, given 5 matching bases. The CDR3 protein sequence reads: CSATPTVYNSPLHF. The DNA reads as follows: TGCAGTGCGACCCCGACAGTTTATAATTCACCCCTCCACTTT.